Detailed here is one T cell receptor beta chain. Additional DNA sequences in this sample encode the identical CDR3. V lost 4 bases, J lost 2 bases, and 8 bases lay in between. Germline V gene data show CDR1 as GTSNPN and CDR2 as SVGIG (reference sequence). CDR3 length: 12 residues. This record comes from a study of shared clonotypes between healthy human individuals. Libraries were prepared by immunoSEQ multiplex PCR; TCRdb keeps only in-frame clonotypes and omits some of them. The sample carries around 1.1 million clones, 70% to 80% recorded once. V is TRBV30 and J is TRBJ1-2; no firm D call. The specimen sequenced was memory CD4+ T cells from PBMCs. Specified subset: CD45RA-negative fraction. This clonotype was sampled from a man younger than 35 in good health. Some clones in this sample may be carry-over from other donors' samples. The CDR3 DNA reads as TGTGCCTGGATTCGGTCCAACTATGGCTACACCTTC. This sequence encodes CAWIRSNYGYTF.